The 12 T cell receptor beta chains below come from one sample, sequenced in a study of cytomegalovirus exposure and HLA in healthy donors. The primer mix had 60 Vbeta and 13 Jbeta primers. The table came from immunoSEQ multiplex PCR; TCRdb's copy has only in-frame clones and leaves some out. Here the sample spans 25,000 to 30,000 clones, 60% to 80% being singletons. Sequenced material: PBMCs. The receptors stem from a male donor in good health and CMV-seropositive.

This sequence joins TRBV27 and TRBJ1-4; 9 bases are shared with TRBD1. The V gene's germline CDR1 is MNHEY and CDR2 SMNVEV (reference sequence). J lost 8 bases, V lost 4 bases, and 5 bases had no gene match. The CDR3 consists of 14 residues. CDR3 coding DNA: TGTGCCAGCAGTTCAAGGGGACAGGGAGAAAAACTGTTTTTT. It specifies CASSSRGQGEKLFF.

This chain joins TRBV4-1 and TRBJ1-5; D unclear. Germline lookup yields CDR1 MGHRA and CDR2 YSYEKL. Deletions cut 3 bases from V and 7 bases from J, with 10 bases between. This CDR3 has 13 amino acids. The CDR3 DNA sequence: TGCGCCAGCAGCCATGACAATCAACAGCCCCAGCATTTT. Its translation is CASSHDNQQPQHF.

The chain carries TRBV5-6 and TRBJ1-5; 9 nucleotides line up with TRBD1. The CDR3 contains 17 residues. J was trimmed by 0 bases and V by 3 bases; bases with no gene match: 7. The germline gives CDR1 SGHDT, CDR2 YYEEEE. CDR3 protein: CASSYRGLGYSNQPQHF. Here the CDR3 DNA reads TGTGCCAGCAGCTACAGGGGGCTGGGGTATAGCAATCAGCCCCAGCATTTT. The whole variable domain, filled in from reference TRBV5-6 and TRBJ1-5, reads DAGVTQSPTHLIKTRGQQVTLRCSPKSGHDTVSWYQQALGQGPQFIFQYYEEEERQRGNFPDRFSGHQFPNYSSELNVNALLLGDSALYLCASSYRGLGYSNQPQHFGDGTRLSIL.

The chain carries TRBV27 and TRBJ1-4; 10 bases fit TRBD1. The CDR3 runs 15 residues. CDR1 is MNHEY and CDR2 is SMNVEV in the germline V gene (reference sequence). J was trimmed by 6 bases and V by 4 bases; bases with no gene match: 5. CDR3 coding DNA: TGTGCCAGCAGTTCCGCCGGGACAGGGGATGAAAAACTGTTTTTT. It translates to CASSSAGTGDEKLFF. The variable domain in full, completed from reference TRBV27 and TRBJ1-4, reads EAQVTQNPRYLITVTGKKLTVTCSQNMNHEYMSWYRQDPGLGLRQIYYSMNVEVTDKGDVPEGYKVSRKEKRNFPLILESPSPNQTSLYFCASSSAGTGDEKLFFGSGTQLSVL.

CDR3 nucleotides: TGTGCCAGCTCACCAGTGGCGGCCTCCTACGAGCAGTACTTC. Amino acid sequence: CASSPVAASYEQYF. The chain links TRBV18 to TRBJ2-7, with no clear D. Trimming shortened V by 2 bases and J by 0 bases, and 8 bases separated the two germline ends. The length of the CDR3 is 14 residues. CDR1 is KGHSH, CDR2 LQKENI, per germline.

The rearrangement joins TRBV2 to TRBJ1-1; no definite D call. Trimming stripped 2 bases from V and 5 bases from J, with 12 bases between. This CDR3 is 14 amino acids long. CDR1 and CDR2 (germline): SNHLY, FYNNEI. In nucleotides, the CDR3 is TGTGCCAGCAGTGAATGGTGGGCACCTACTGAAGCTTTCTTT. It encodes CASSEWWAPTEAFF.

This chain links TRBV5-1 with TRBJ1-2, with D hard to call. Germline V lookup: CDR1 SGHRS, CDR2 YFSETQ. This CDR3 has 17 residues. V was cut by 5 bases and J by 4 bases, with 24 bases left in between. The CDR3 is CASRPGTLATDFYGYTF. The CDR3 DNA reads TGCGCCAGCAGACCCGGAACCTTGGCAACCGACTTCTATGGCTACACCTTC.

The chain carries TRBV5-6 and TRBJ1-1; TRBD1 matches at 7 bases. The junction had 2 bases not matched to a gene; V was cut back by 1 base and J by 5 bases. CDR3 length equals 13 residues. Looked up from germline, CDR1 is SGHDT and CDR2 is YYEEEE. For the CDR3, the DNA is TGTGCCAGCAGCTTGCGACAGGGTACTGAAGCTTTCTTT. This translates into CASSLRQGTEAFF.

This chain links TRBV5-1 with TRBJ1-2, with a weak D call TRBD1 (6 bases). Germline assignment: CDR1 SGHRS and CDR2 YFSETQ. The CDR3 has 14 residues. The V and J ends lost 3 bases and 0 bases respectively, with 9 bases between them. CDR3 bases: TGCGCCAGCAGCTCACAGGGCTCTAACTATGGCTACACCTTC. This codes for CASSSQGSNYGYTF.

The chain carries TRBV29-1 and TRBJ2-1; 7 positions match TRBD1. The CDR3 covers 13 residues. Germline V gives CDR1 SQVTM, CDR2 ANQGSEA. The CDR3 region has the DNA TGCAGTGTGTTAGGGACAGCTTACAATGAGCAGTTCTTC. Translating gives CSVLGTAYNEQFF.

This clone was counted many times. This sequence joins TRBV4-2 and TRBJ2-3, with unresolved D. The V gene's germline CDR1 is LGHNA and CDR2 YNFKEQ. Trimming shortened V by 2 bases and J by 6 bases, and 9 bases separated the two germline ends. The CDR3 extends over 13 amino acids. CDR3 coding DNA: TGTGCCAGCAGCCAACCCCTAGAGGATACGCAGTATTTT. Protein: CASSQPLEDTQYF.

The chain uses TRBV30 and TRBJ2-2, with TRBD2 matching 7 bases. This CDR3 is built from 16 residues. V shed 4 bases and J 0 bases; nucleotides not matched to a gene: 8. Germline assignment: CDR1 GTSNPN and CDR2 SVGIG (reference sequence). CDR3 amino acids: CAWTPLAGANTGELFF. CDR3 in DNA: TGTGCCTGGACCCCCTTAGCGGGTGCGAACACCGGGGAGCTGTTTTTT.